These 27 T cell receptor beta chains were sequenced from one sample in a study of beta chain features in type 1 diabetes. Since all of the isolated RNA was reverse transcribed, expressed TCRB transcripts were what got sequenced. The repertoire was sequenced with immunoSEQ multiplex PCR; TCRdb's copy has only in-frame clones and lacks some. The data show about 210,000 clones, roughly 11% seen once. Sequenced input: central memory CD4+ T cells from blood. The source of these receptors is a man in his late teens or twenties in good health.

This rearrangement joins TRBV28 to TRBJ1-5, with 7 bases lining up with TRBD1. The germline gives CDR1 MDHEN, CDR2 SYDVKM. The CDR3 has 14 residues. V dropped 6 bases and J dropped 5; count of bases not matched to a gene: 7. The CDR3 here is CASSLDREDQPQHF. The CDR3 DNA reads TGTGCCAGCAGCTTAGACAGGGAGGATCAGCCCCAGCATTTT.

V is TRBV6-6 and J is TRBJ2-3, with a possible D match to TRBD2 (6 bases). Trimming took 7 bases from V and 6 from J, leaving 14 bases between them. This CDR3 region has 13 residues. Germline V CDR1 and CDR2: MNHNY, SVGAGI (reference sequence). CDR3 protein: CASMRGLSDTQYF. In nucleotides, the CDR3 is TGTGCCAGCATGCGGGGACTGTCGGATACGCAGTATTTT.

This clone was picked up a small number of times. The sample contains more than one DNA sequence encoding this CDR3. This chain links TRBV6-6 with TRBJ1-4; TRBD1 is a possible D gene (6 bases). Germline CDR1 is MNHNY and CDR2 is SVGAGI (reference sequence). V lost 5 bases to trimming and J lost 8 bases, with 15 bases between them. This CDR3 is built from 14 residues. CDR3 bases: TGTGCCAGCAGTCATGACCGGGACACAGAAAAACTGTTTTTT. Translation gives CASSHDRDTEKLFF.

V usage is TRBV2 and J usage is TRBJ1-2; D is uncertain. CDR1 and CDR2 from the germline V gene are SNHLY and FYNNEI. This CDR3 is 15 amino acids long. The ends were cut back, 1 base at V and 4 bases at J, with 13 bases in the middle. The CDR3 region has the DNA TGTGCCAGCAGTGAAGAGAAGGGTGGTGGCTATGGCTACACCTTC. Residues: CASSEEKGGGYGYTF.

The chain combines TRBV7-9 with TRBJ1-2; 7 nucleotides align to TRBD1. The length of the CDR3 is 14 residues. J lost 5 bases, V lost 2 bases, and 5 bases had no gene match. Germline CDR1 SEHNR, CDR2 FQNEAQ (reference sequence). This CDR3 is CASSLQTGAYGYTF. CDR3 coding DNA: TGTGCCAGCAGCTTACAAACAGGGGCTTATGGCTACACCTTC.

The chain joins TRBV5-4 to TRBJ2-5; unclear D gene. The CDR3 loop spans 13 amino acids. V was pared by 2 bases and J by 1 base, with 6 bases between. Germline V CDR1 and CDR2: SGHNT, YYREEE (reference sequence). The chain's CDR3 is CASSFQSQETQYF. For the CDR3, the DNA is TGTGCCAGCAGCTTCCAGAGCCAAGAGACCCAGTACTTC. The full variable domain, rest sourced from reference TRBV5-4 and TRBJ2-5, is ETGVTQSPTHLIKTRGQQVTLRCSSQSGHNTVSWYQQALGQGPQFIFQYYREEENGRGNFPPRFSGLQFPNYSSELNVNALELDDSALYLCASSFQSQETQYFGPGTRLLVL.

This clone turned up a few times. The rearrangement uses TRBV7-9 and TRBJ2-3; D not certain. Germline V lookup: CDR1 SEHNR, CDR2 FQNEAQ (reference sequence). V was trimmed by 2 bases and J by 1 base, leaving 10 bases between them. This CDR3 region has 15 residues. DNA for the CDR3: TGTGCCAGCAGCTTAACGCTCGGAGGCACAGATACGCAGTATTTT. Translating gives CASSLTLGGTDTQYF.

The V gene is TRBV5-1, the J gene TRBJ2-2, with D unclear. CDR1 is SGHRS, CDR2 YFSETQ, per germline. V was pared by 4 bases and J by 3 bases, with 22 bases between. There are 18 residues in the CDR3. CDR3 amino acids: CASSTVVYLGSDTGELFF. CDR3 nucleotides: TGCGCCAGCAGCACGGTAGTCTACCTTGGATCCGACACCGGGGAGCTGTTTTTT.

The chain has TRBV28 and TRBJ2-7; TRBD1 agrees at 10 bases. CDR3 length: 14 amino acids. The germline CDR1 and CDR2 sequences are MDHEN and SYDVKM. V lost 3 bases and J lost 3; bases outside the gene matches: 2. The CDR3 sequence: CASSLTGGLYEQYF. CDR3 in DNA: TGTGCCAGCAGTTTGACAGGGGGCCTCTACGAGCAGTACTTC.

The table lists this clone with a few counts. The gene calls are TRBV18 and TRBJ2-5; 9 bases align to TRBD1. The CDR3 length is 15 residues. Losses at the gene ends were 5 bases for V and 5 bases for J; bases not matched to a gene: 9. Germline V gene sequence: CDR1 KGHSH, CDR2 LQKENI. DNA of the CDR3: TGTGCCAGCTCATCAGGACAGGGGCCAGGGGAGACCCAGTACTTC. This sequence encodes CASSSGQGPGETQYF.

There are a few counts of this clone. An end of the junction does not agree with germline; a read error may underlie this. V gene TRBV6-6 combines with J gene TRBJ2-6; D possibly corresponds to TRBD2 (5 bases). In germline, CDR1 is MNHNY, CDR2 SVGAGI (reference sequence). The CDR3 extends over 15 amino acids. The CDR3 coding sequence is TGTGCCATCAGTGAGTCGGGGATTCGGGCCAACGTCCTGACTTTC. It translates to CAISESGIRANVLTF.

This clone has just a few counts. The chain combines TRBV9 with TRBJ2-6, with unresolved D. Per germline, CDR1 SGDLS and CDR2 YYNGEE. The ends were cut back, 0 bases at V and 0 bases at J, with 7 bases in the middle. The CDR3 totals 16 residues. The chain's CDR3 is CASSVASSSGANVLTF. In nucleotides, the CDR3 is TGTGCCAGCAGCGTAGCAAGTTCCTCTGGGGCCAACGTCCTGACTTTC.

The rearrangement uses TRBV5-1 and TRBJ1-2, with D possibly matching TRBD1 (5 bases). Germline-derived CDR1 and CDR2 are SGHRS and YFSETQ. The CDR3 contains 13 residues. V lost 3 bases and J 1 base, leaving 7 bases between the germline ends. The CDR3 spells CASSSTDNYGYTF. The CDR3 DNA follows: TGCGCCAGCAGCTCGACAGATAACTATGGCTACACCTTC.

Regarding this clone: This sample also contains other DNA sequences that code for the same CDR3. V usage is TRBV9 and J usage is TRBJ2-1; D perhaps matches TRBD2 (5 bases). The CDR3 is 16 amino acids. The germline gives CDR1 SGDLS, CDR2 YYNGEE. V gave up 1 base and J gave up 0 bases, with 11 bases separating them. The CDR3 spells CASSVRSGSSYNEQFF. For the CDR3, the DNA is TGTGCCAGCAGCGTAAGGTCGGGGAGCTCCTACAATGAGCAGTTCTTC.

J is TRBJ2-3 and V is TRBV4-1; TRBD2 agrees at 8 bases. CDR3 length: 18 residues. V shed 1 base, J shed 5 bases, and the junction held 14 bases outside the gene matches. Germline V lookup: CDR1 MGHRA, CDR2 YSYEKL. CDR3 loop: CASSQGPTSERGRDTQYF. Here the CDR3 DNA reads TGCGCCAGCAGCCAAGGTCCGACTAGCGAGCGGGGGAGAGATACGCAGTATTTT.

This clone was seen a few times. The chain uses TRBV7-9 and TRBJ2-1; 11 bases are shared with TRBD2. This CDR3 is 14 amino acids long. Germline CDR1 and CDR2: SEHNR and FQNEAQ (reference sequence). Trimming cost V 5 bases and J 10 bases; bases outside gene matches: 7. The CDR3 sequence is CASSPTSGSNEQFF. CDR3 nucleotides: TGTGCCAGCAGCCCAACTAGCGGGAGCAACGAGCAGTTCTTC.

Only a few counts were recorded for this clone. This chain joins TRBV18 and TRBJ2-1, with no clear D. With 6 bases removed from V and 8 bases from J, the gap between germline ends came to 14 bases. The CDR3 runs 13 residues. The germline gives CDR1 KGHSH, CDR2 LQKENI. The CDR3 bases are TGTGCCAGCTCGTATGGGCAAGAAGATGAGCAGTTCTTC. Translated: CASSYGQEDEQFF.

In its sample, this clone was seen a few times. The chain recombines TRBV7-8 with TRBJ1-1; the D is unclear. CDR1 is SGHVS and CDR2 is FQNEAQ in the germline V gene. The CDR3 totals 13 residues. Trimming took off 0 bases at V and 6 bases at J, with 8 bases between the two ends. CDR3 in DNA: TGTGCCAGCAGCTTAGCGAGATGGTCTGAAGCTTTCTTT. Translated, it gives CASSLARWSEAFF.

There are a few counts of this clone. The chain carries TRBV29-1 and TRBJ2-5; D is possibly TRBD2 (6 bases). The J call may be mistaken, given a closer DNA end match to TRBJ2-7. CDR1 SQVTM and CDR2 ANQGSEA come from the germline V gene. This CDR3 contains 13 residues. CDR3 nucleotides: TGCAGCGTTTCGTTGCGGGATAACTACGAGCAGTACTTC. Protein product: CSVSLRDNYEQYF.

This chain joins TRBV4-2 and TRBJ1-2; D not resolved. Germline assignment: CDR1 LGHNA and CDR2 YNFKEQ. The CDR3 has 14 amino acids. Deletions cut 0 bases from V and 0 bases from J, with 5 bases between. Here the CDR3 DNA reads TGTGCCAGCAGCCAAGATCAAACTAACTATGGCTACACCTTC. Its protein is CASSQDQTNYGYTF.

In its sample, this clone was seen a few times. Other DNA sequences of this sample code for an identical CDR3. The chain is built from TRBV15 and TRBJ2-7; D gene uncertain. V shed 0 bases and J shed 0 bases, with 6 bases lying between them. The CDR3 is 14 amino acids. Germline CDR1 is LNHNV and CDR2 is YYDKDF (reference sequence). CDR3 residues: CATSRDASSYEQYF. CDR3 nucleotide sequence: TGTGCCACCAGCAGAGATGCTTCCTCCTACGAGCAGTACTTC.

CDR3 protein: CASVTSGRDTQYF. CDR3 nucleotides: TGTGCCAGCGTTACTAGCGGGAGAGATACGCAGTATTTT. This chain joins TRBV25-1 and TRBJ2-3; 11 bases line up with TRBD2. CDR1 MGHDK and CDR2 SYGVNS come from the germline V gene. CDR3 length: 13 amino acids. Trimming took 8 bases from V and 5 from J; bases not matched to a gene: 3.

This clone was seen a handful of times. The sample carries other DNA sequences with the same CDR3. This chain joins TRBV4-3 and TRBJ1-2, with D unclear. V lost 0 bases and J lost 8, with 10 bases in between. The CDR3 is made up of 13 amino acids. Germline CDR1 and CDR2: LGHNA and YSLEER. The chain's CDR3 is CASSQDAVGGYTF. CDR3 in DNA: TGCGCCAGCAGCCAAGATGCGGTTGGGGGCTACACCTTC.

This clone was observed many times. The V and J genes are TRBV30 and TRBJ2-1; 9 positions match TRBD2. Trimming at V came to 2 bases and at J to 8 bases, leaving 10 bases not matched to a gene. There are 15 residues in the CDR3. Per germline, CDR1 GTSNPN and CDR2 SVGIG (reference sequence). In nucleotides, the CDR3 is TGTGCCTGGAGTAGGGGGCTAGCGGGAAAGGATGAGCAGTTCTTC. Protein sequence: CAWSRGLAGKDEQFF.

V and J are TRBV5-1 and TRBJ1-4, with a tentative D call TRBD1 (6 bases). CDR3 length: 14 residues. V shed 2 bases and J shed 7 bases, with 12 bases lying between them. Germline-derived CDR1 and CDR2 are SGHRS and YFSETQ. CDR3 region: CASSFMGTSEKLFF. The CDR3 nucleotides read TGCGCCAGCAGCTTTATGGGGACATCTGAAAAACTGTTTTTT.

With regard to this clone: The sample contains more than one DNA sequence encoding this CDR3. The chain has TRBV30 and TRBJ2-7; D is unresolved. The length of the CDR3 is 13 residues. Germline assignment: CDR1 GTSNPN and CDR2 SVGIG (reference sequence). The ends were cut back, 1 base at V and 0 bases at J, with 7 bases in the middle. The CDR3 sequence: CAWSDGSSYEQYF. CDR3 bases: TGTGCCTGGAGTGACGGAAGCTCCTACGAGCAGTACTTC.

This chain joins TRBV6-1 and TRBJ2-7; 12 nucleotides agree with TRBD2. Germline V CDR1 and CDR2: MNHNS, SASEGT. With 2 bases clipped from V and 6 bases from J, the junction kept 8 bases outside the gene matches. This CDR3 comprises 16 residues. Here the CDR3 DNA reads TGTGCCAGCAGTGAAATCCGGACTAGCGGGACGGGCGAGCAGTACTTC. This encodes CASSEIRTSGTGEQYF.